This is a list of T cell receptor beta chains from one sample in a study of blood T cell repertoires in COVID-19. This table comes from immunoSEQ multiplex PCR, and its TCRdb copy is limited to in-frame clones, with some not included. Here the sample spans about 67,000 clones, roughly nine tenths being singletons. Sequenced: peripheral blood. The origin of the receptors is a man aged 45 to 65 with active COVID-19. Each CDR3 is given with its conserved first and last residue. A D gene is named only where the DNA matches it firmly. The listing skips clone size in some rows; elsewhere it reads once, few, many or a size class.

d_gene	len	j_gene	v_gene	abundance	CDR3nt	CDR3aa
-	12	TRBJ2-1	TRBV5-5	-	TGTGCCAGCAGCTTGGCACTCAATGAGCAGTTCTTC	CASSLALNEQFF
-	14	TRBJ1-2	TRBV5-4	-	TGTGCCAGCAGCGCAGGTGTTGTGCTCTATGGCTACACCTTC	CASSAGVVLYGYTF
-	14	TRBJ1-5	TRBV7-9	few	TGTGCCAGCAGCCCGCCGGGTAGCAATCAGCCCCAGCATTTT	CASSPPGSNQPQHF
TRBD2	15	TRBJ2-7	TRBV18	-	TGTGCCAGCTCACCGAATAGCGGGGCGTCCTACGAGCAGTACTTC	CASSPNSGASYEQYF
TRBD1	15	TRBJ2-1	TRBV10-3	-	TGTGCCATCAGCTCACACGGACAGGGGGACAATGAGCAGTTCTTC	CAISSHGQGDNEQFF
-	14	TRBJ2-1	TRBV6-4	few	TGTGCCAGCAGTGACCTGGATGGGGGGAGTGAGCAGTTCTTC	CASSDLDGGSEQFF
-	15	TRBJ1-2	TRBV4-3	-	TGCGCCAGCAGCCCAAAGTTGGTCAGTAACTATGGCTACACCTTC	CASSPKLVSNYGYTF
TRBD2	14	TRBJ2-1	TRBV2	-	TGTGCCAGTAGCGGGAGGGCCGATTGGAATGAGCAGTTCTTC	CASSGRADWNEQFF
TRBD2	16	TRBJ2-1	TRBV28	-	TGTGCCAGCACCGTGACTAGCGGGATCTCCTACAATGAGCAGTTCTTC	CASTVTSGISYNEQFF
-	17	TRBJ1-5	TRBV15	-	TGTGCCACCAGCACCCTTGAGGAGGGGGGCGGGGGTCAGCCCCAGCATTTT	CATSTLEEGGGGQPQHF
TRBD1	16	TRBJ1-4	TRBV14	-	TGTGCCAGCAGCCGCTTACTCGGGACAGTTAATGAAAAACTGTTTTTT	CASSRLLGTVNEKLFF
-	14	TRBJ2-7	TRBV6-2/TRBV6-3	-	TGTGCCAGCAGCATGCCAACAGGCCTCTACGAGCAGTACTTC	CASSMPTGLYEQYF
-	15	TRBJ2-7	TRBV5-4	-	TGTGCCAGCAGCTTGGGCGGGGCCAGACCCTACGAGCAGTACTTC	CASSLGGARPYEQYF
TRBD1	15	TRBJ2-7	TRBV6-5	-	TGTGCCAGCAGTAGGGGGGACAGGGCGTTCGGAGAGCAGTACTTC	CASSRGDRAFGEQYF